These T cell receptor beta chains were read from a single sample in a study of cytomegalovirus exposure and HLA in healthy donors. Profiling relied on immunoSEQ multiplex PCR, and the TCRdb table lists in-frame clones only, not all of them. The repertoire consists of under 250,000 clones, with roughly 87% occurring once and the leading ten covering 1.5% to 2%. Input material: PBMCs. These receptors all stem from a woman aged 18-30 years in good health and CMV-seropositive. CDR3s include the opening cysteine and the closing phenylalanine or tryptophan. The D gene is left open where the match is weak. The listing skips clone size in some rows; elsewhere it reads once, few, many or a size class.

J: TRBJ2-7
D: TRBD2
size: -
V: TRBV9
DNA: TGTGCCAGCAGCGAGGGACTAGCGGGGACCGACGAGCAGTACTTC
CDR3: CASSEGLAGTDEQYF

J: TRBJ2-7
D: -
size: -
V: TRBV4-2
DNA: TGTGCCAGCAGCCAATCAAGTGGAGGCCCCCCGCAGGACGAGCAGTACTTC
CDR3: CASSQSSGGPPQDEQYF

J: TRBJ2-7
D: TRBD1
size: -
V: TRBV20-1
DNA: TGCAGTGCCGGGACAGGGACCGAGCAGTACTTC
CDR3: CSAGTGTEQYF

J: TRBJ1-1
D: TRBD1
size: -
V: TRBV28
DNA: TGTGCCAGCAGTTCCGCACGGGAGGGGGCTCACACTGAAGCTTTCTTT
CDR3: CASSSAREGAHTEAFF

J: TRBJ1-1
D: TRBD1
size: -
V: TRBV28
DNA: TGTGCCAGCGCCTCGGGACAGGGGGCTACTGAAGCTTTCTTT
CDR3: CASASGQGATEAFF

J: TRBJ2-7
D: -
size: once
V: TRBV27
DNA: TGTGCCAGCAGTTTCCTCAGGGCCCTCGGCGAGCAGTACTTC
CDR3: CASSFLRALGEQYF

J: TRBJ1-1
D: -
size: -
V: TRBV29-1
DNA: TGCAGCGTTGAAACTATACAGGGTGCGAACACTGAAGCTTTCTTT
CDR3: CSVETIQGANTEAFF

J: TRBJ1-1
D: TRBD1
size: -
V: TRBV28
DNA: TGTGCCAGCAGTCCCCCCCGGACAGGGAACACTGAAGCTTTCTTT
CDR3: CASSPPRTGNTEAFF

J: TRBJ2-7
D: TRBD2
size: -
V: TRBV27
DNA: TGTGCCAGCACTCTACTGGGGGGGTCCTCCTACGAGCAGTACTTC
CDR3: CASTLLGGSSYEQYF

J: TRBJ2-1
D: -
size: -
V: TRBV10-1
DNA: TGCGCCAGCAGTGAGTCCCGGCGGCGGGCGAATGAGCAGTTCTTC
CDR3: CASSESRRRANEQFF

J: TRBJ1-1
D: -
size: -
V: TRBV4-1
DNA: TGCGCCAGCAGCCAACCCGGCAAAGGGGCTGAAGCTTTCTTT
CDR3: CASSQPGKGAEAFF

J: TRBJ2-3
D: TRBD2
size: -
V: TRBV2
DNA: TGTGCCAGCAGTAAAACTAGCGGGAGAACAGATACGCAGTATTTT
CDR3: CASSKTSGRTDTQYF

J: TRBJ2-1
D: -
size: -
V: TRBV19
DNA: TGTGCCAGTAGTACAGGGAGGTCCTACAATGAGCAGTTCTTC
CDR3: CASSTGRSYNEQFF

J: TRBJ2-2
D: -
size: -
V: TRBV4-1
DNA: TGCGCCAGCAGCCAAGGCAGAGGGCCTTACACCGGGGAGCTGTTTTTT
CDR3: CASSQGRGPYTGELFF

J: TRBJ2-1
D: TRBD2
size: -
V: TRBV11-2
DNA: TGTGCCAGCAGCTTAGAAAGCGGGAGGGCCAATGAGCAGTTCTTC
CDR3: CASSLESGRANEQFF

J: TRBJ2-3
D: TRBD2
size: -
V: TRBV27
DNA: TGTGCCAGCAGTTGGGGGGCTATAAGCGGGGGAGTCACAGATACGCAGTATTTT
CDR3: CASSWGAISGGVTDTQYF

J: TRBJ1-1
D: -
size: -
V: TRBV5-1
DNA: TGCGCCAGCAGCTTGAATGGGGGCCTGAACACTGAAGCTTTCTTT
CDR3: CASSLNGGLNTEAFF

J: TRBJ2-7
D: TRBD2
size: once
V: TRBV7-6
DNA: TGTGCCAGCAGCCCCTCGCGGGGGGAGGAGCAGTACTTC
CDR3: CASSPSRGEEQYF

J: TRBJ2-1
D: TRBD2
size: -
V: TRBV27
DNA: TGTGCCAGCAACACACGGGTAGCGGGGACGAAAACAAACAATGAGCAGTTCTTC
CDR3: CASNTRVAGTKTNNEQFF

J: TRBJ2-1
D: TRBD2
size: -
V: TRBV27
DNA: TGTGCCAGCAGCCCACTGGGGGGGTCGAGGGCCCGGCAGTTCTTC
CDR3: CASSPLGGSRARQFF

J: TRBJ1-3
D: -
size: -
V: TRBV2
DNA: TGTGCCAGCAGTGAACAGGGAAGGGGCGGAAACACCATATATTTT
CDR3: CASSEQGRGGNTIYF

J: TRBJ1-5
D: -
size: -
V: TRBV11-1
DNA: TGTGCCAGCAGCTCTCATCAGCCCCAGCATTTT
CDR3: CASSSHQPQHF

J: TRBJ2-7
D: -
size: -
V: TRBV2
DNA: TGTGCCAGCAGTGAAACCCCCGACAGATCCTACGAGCAGTACTTC
CDR3: CASSETPDRSYEQYF

J: TRBJ2-5
D: TRBD2
size: -
V: TRBV5-4
DNA: TGTGCCAGCAGCCGCGGTAGCGGGAGGGCAGAGACCCAGTACTTC
CDR3: CASSRGSGRAETQYF

J: TRBJ1-2
D: TRBD1
size: -
V: TRBV11-2
DNA: TGTGCCAGCAGCTTAGACGGGACAGTGGGCTACACCTTC
CDR3: CASSLDGTVGYTF

J: TRBJ2-1
D: TRBD2
size: -
V: TRBV9
DNA: TGTGCCAGCAGCCCCCGCCTGGGTACTAGCGGGGACAATGAGCAGTTCTTC
CDR3: CASSPRLGTSGDNEQFF

J: TRBJ1-4
D: TRBD1
size: -
V: TRBV5-1
DNA: TGCGCCAGCAGCACACAGGGGTCCAATGAAAAACTGTTTTTT
CDR3: CASSTQGSNEKLFF

J: TRBJ2-2
D: -
size: -
V: TRBV28
DNA: TGTGCCAGCAATGCGGGGTCCACCGGGGAGCTGTTTTTT
CDR3: CASNAGSTGELFF

J: TRBJ2-1
D: TRBD1
size: -
V: TRBV19
DNA: TGTGCCAGTACAACAGGGGTCAATGAGCAGTTCTTC
CDR3: CASTTGVNEQFF

J: TRBJ1-1
D: -
size: -
V: TRBV6-5
DNA: TGTGCCAGCAGTTACTCGAACAGGGCCCTGAACACTGAAGCTTTCTTT
CDR3: CASSYSNRALNTEAFF

J: TRBJ2-6
D: -
size: -
V: TRBV18
DNA: TGTGCCAGCTCACCCCTTGGTAGCTCTGGGGCCAACGTCCTGACTTTC
CDR3: CASSPLGSSGANVLTF

J: TRBJ2-5
D: TRBD2
size: few
V: TRBV6-5
DNA: TGTGCCAGCAGTTACTTGGGGGAGGGAACCCAGTACTTC
CDR3: CASSYLGEGTQYF

J: TRBJ2-6
D: -
size: -
V: TRBV7-6
DNA: TGTGCCAGCAGCCCCGGCTCTGGGGCCAACGTCCTGACTTTC
CDR3: CASSPGSGANVLTF

J: TRBJ1-1
D: TRBD1
size: -
V: TRBV27
DNA: TGTGCCAGCAGTCCGGCCATTACAGGGGGCACTGAAGCTTTCTTT
CDR3: CASSPAITGGTEAFF

J: TRBJ2-1
D: TRBD2
size: -
V: TRBV28
DNA: TGTGCCAGCAGCGCAGCGGGACTAGCGGGAGTTAATGAGCAGTTCTTC
CDR3: CASSAAGLAGVNEQFF

J: TRBJ1-2
D: -
size: -
V: TRBV29-1
DNA: TGCAGCGCTGGCCCATCTGTTAACTATGGCTACACCTTC
CDR3: CSAGPSVNYGYTF

J: TRBJ1-2
D: -
size: -
V: TRBV4-1
DNA: TGCGCCAGCAGCCAAGAACAGGTTAACTATGGCTACACCTTC
CDR3: CASSQEQVNYGYTF

J: TRBJ1-4
D: -
size: once
V: TRBV18
DNA: TGTGCCAGCTCACCACAGGGAGTTAATGAAAAACTGTTTTTT
CDR3: CASSPQGVNEKLFF

J: TRBJ2-1
D: TRBD2
size: -
V: TRBV2
DNA: TGTGCCAGCAGTGAACAAGCGGGAGAGCCGGAGCAGTTCTTC
CDR3: CASSEQAGEPEQFF

J: TRBJ1-1
D: TRBD1
size: once
V: TRBV5-4
DNA: TGTGCCAGCAGCGGAACAGGGGTCCTGAACACTGAAGCTTTCTTT
CDR3: CASSGTGVLNTEAFF

J: TRBJ2-7
D: -
size: few
V: TRBV5-1
DNA: TGCGCCAGCAGCAGTACAGGGTCCTACGAGCAGTACTTC
CDR3: CASSSTGSYEQYF

J: TRBJ2-7
D: -
size: -
V: TRBV18
DNA: TGTGCCAGCTCACCAGCCGGACACAGCTCCTACGAGCAGTACTTC
CDR3: CASSPAGHSSYEQYF

J: TRBJ2-1
D: -
size: -
V: TRBV28
DNA: TGTGCCAGCAGCCTGAGGGCCGGGGAGCAGTTCTTC
CDR3: CASSLRAGEQFF

J: TRBJ2-7
D: -
size: -
V: TRBV28
DNA: TGTGCCAGCAGTTTCGGGGGCTCCTACGAGCAGTACTTC
CDR3: CASSFGGSYEQYF

J: TRBJ2-1
D: TRBD2
size: -
V: TRBV2
DNA: TGTGCCAGCACGGCTAGCGGGAGTTCCAGGTTCAATGAGCAGTTCTTC
CDR3: CASTASGSSRFNEQFF

J: TRBJ1-3
D: -
size: few
V: TRBV28
DNA: TGTGCCAGCAAGGCGGGGGTTTCGTGGGGAAACACCATATATTTT
CDR3: CASKAGVSWGNTIYF

J: TRBJ2-1
D: -
size: -
V: TRBV28
DNA: TGTGCCAGCAGCGACTCTTACAATGAGCAGTTCTTC
CDR3: CASSDSYNEQFF

J: TRBJ1-1
D: TRBD1
size: few
V: TRBV28
DNA: TGTGCCAGCAGTTTATGGGCAGGGGGGACTGAAGCTTTCTTT
CDR3: CASSLWAGGTEAFF

J: TRBJ2-2
D: -
size: -
V: TRBV28
DNA: TGTGCCAGCAGTCCCCCGTGGGCTAGCGAGTACACCGGGGAGCTGTTTTTT
CDR3: CASSPPWASEYTGELFF